The rows below give T cell receptor beta chains drawn from one sample of a study of cytomegalovirus exposure and HLA in healthy donors. Clones were sequenced by immunoSEQ multiplex PCR, and TCRdb holds only the in-frame ones, with some missing. Found here are some 44,000 clones; the top ten clones hold more than 1.5%. Sequencing was performed on PBMCs. These TCRs come from a woman aged 25 to 39 in good health and CMV-seronegative. The CDR3 runs from the conserved cysteine through the conserved F or W. A row's size may be missing; if present it is once, few, many or a size class.

J gene: TRBJ2-7
V gene: TRBV2
clone size: -
CDR3 protein: CASSEGWGEAREQYF

J gene: TRBJ2-1
V gene: TRBV6-5
clone size: -
CDR3 protein: CASSYGLPVNEQFF

J gene: TRBJ1-4
V gene: TRBV30
clone size: -
CDR3 protein: CAWSVRAGATNEKLFF

J gene: TRBJ2-3
V gene: TRBV5-1
clone size: -
CDR3 protein: CASSSKGADTQYF

J gene: TRBJ2-7
V gene: TRBV2
clone size: -
CDR3 protein: CASSDRDSPIHEQYF

J gene: TRBJ2-3
V gene: TRBV19
clone size: -
CDR3 protein: CASRNQLGTGENIPQYF

J gene: TRBJ2-7
V gene: TRBV30
clone size: -
CDR3 protein: CACVGGLPKHTNSYEQYF

J gene: TRBJ1-2
V gene: TRBV4-1
clone size: -
CDR3 protein: CASSHPGQGHTDGYTF

J gene: TRBJ1-5
V gene: TRBV7-9
clone size: -
CDR3 protein: CASSLSLNQPQHF

J gene: TRBJ2-1
V gene: TRBV30
clone size: -
CDR3 protein: CAWSGTSRPNEQFF

J gene: TRBJ2-7
V gene: TRBV7-2
clone size: -
CDR3 protein: CASSSRTSGSKEQYF

J gene: TRBJ1-1
V gene: TRBV7-9
clone size: -
CDR3 protein: CASRRGTGPTNTEAFF

J gene: TRBJ2-7
V gene: TRBV30
clone size: -
CDR3 protein: CAWSNGDEQYF

J gene: TRBJ2-1
V gene: TRBV9
clone size: -
CDR3 protein: CASSPSSLAGGLNEQFF

J gene: TRBJ2-2
V gene: TRBV14
clone size: -
CDR3 protein: CASSSTTSGRYTGELFF

J gene: TRBJ2-5
V gene: TRBV5-4
clone size: medium-sized
CDR3 protein: CASGNTERGWGETQYF

J gene: TRBJ1-2
V gene: TRBV30
clone size: -
CDR3 protein: CAWSVYDRPLYGYTF

J gene: TRBJ1-5
V gene: TRBV5-1
clone size: -
CDR3 protein: CASGGGGPLYSNQPQHF

J gene: TRBJ2-7
V gene: TRBV28
clone size: -
CDR3 protein: CASSLGATGQYF

J gene: TRBJ2-1
V gene: TRBV30
clone size: -
CDR3 protein: CAWGRHIVNEQFF

J gene: TRBJ2-1
V gene: TRBV27
clone size: -
CDR3 protein: CASGGDSRGEQFF

J gene: TRBJ1-3
V gene: TRBV7-9
clone size: -
CDR3 protein: CASSARDLRGTIYF

J gene: TRBJ2-1
V gene: TRBV6-4
clone size: -
CDR3 protein: CASSDSEDWEFF

J gene: TRBJ1-1
V gene: TRBV29-1
clone size: -
CDR3 protein: CSAERSRNTEDFF

J gene: TRBJ2-7
V gene: TRBV7-6
clone size: -
CDR3 protein: CASSLGPGRAYEQYF

J gene: TRBJ2-5
V gene: TRBV18
clone size: -
CDR3 protein: CASSPTLAGSQETQYF

J gene: TRBJ1-1
V gene: TRBV11-2
clone size: -
CDR3 protein: CASSLRAGTEAFF

J gene: TRBJ2-2
V gene: TRBV5-1
clone size: -
CDR3 protein: CASSLGDRGLAGELFF

J gene: TRBJ2-7
V gene: TRBV5-1
clone size: -
CDR3 protein: CASSREYEQYF

J gene: TRBJ1-3
V gene: TRBV30
clone size: -
CDR3 protein: CAWSSKTGGFGNTIYF

J gene: TRBJ1-1
V gene: TRBV30
clone size: -
CDR3 protein: CAWSDTGFPEAFF

J gene: TRBJ1-5
V gene: TRBV19
clone size: -
CDR3 protein: CASGDRGWGQPQHF

J gene: TRBJ2-7
V gene: TRBV28
clone size: -
CDR3 protein: CASNLRQSYEQYF

J gene: TRBJ1-1
V gene: TRBV19
clone size: -
CDR3 protein: CASTFRGMNTEAFF